Reported below is one TCR beta chain. Its antigen is not identified. One end of the junction is discordant with germline, which a read error may explain. Other nucleotide sequences in the sample specify the same CDR3. The data originate from a study of radiotherapy plus CTLA-4 blockade in lung cancer. The wider study: Patients showed objective responses in under 20% of cases, and disease control was achieved by under 35%.

Data came from immunoSEQ multiplex PCR; TCRdb stores just in-frame clones and leaves some out. The sample yields 75,000 to 95,000 clones, less than 80% seen once. Focal radiation plus CTLA-4 blockade with ipilimumab was given to patients with chemo-refractory metastatic non-small-cell lung cancer. Points from the study as a whole: Early blood T cell clone dynamics, with interferon-beta, were reported to best predict response. The study found tumor-derived TCR clones expanded in blood after radiotherapy plus ipilimumab.

This CDR3 spans 15 amino acids. CDR1 and CDR2 (germline): MGHRA, YSYEKL. The TCR originated in a human donor with non-small cell lung cancer that progressed on radiotherapy plus ipilimumab. The V and J genes are TRBV4-1 and TRBJ2-7; no firm D call. This specimen was peripheral blood, taken from a patient treated with radiotherapy plus ipilimumab. The CDR3 reads CASSQEHGGSYEQYF. DNA of the CDR3: TGTGCCAGCAGCCAAGAACATGGCGGCTCCTACGAGCAGTACTTC.